This record covers a single TCR beta chain. The V gene's germline CDR1 is MNHEY and CDR2 SMNVEV (reference sequence). Trimming stripped 3 bases from V and 0 bases from J, with 18 bases between. This CDR3 region has 18 residues. As handled by the study authors: Counts of nucleated cells, estimated from reference gene primer amplification, were obtained. Sequenced by immunoSEQ multiplex PCR; TCRdb stores in-frame clones only, minus some. D and trimming come from the DNA, and the V and J calls and clone size come from that table. The data contain fewer than 350,000 clones, around 90% of them singletons. This sample was taken from a study of blood T cell repertoires in COVID-19. Living in about 25 US areas, the participants were between roughly 18 and 89 years of age.

The receptor was isolated from a woman aged 60-75 years in a cohort exposed to, infected with or recovered from COVID-19 (not recorded which). The chain uses TRBV27 and TRBJ2-4; D is perhaps TRBD2 (5 bases). The sample consisted of PBMCs or T cells enriched from blood (not recorded which). DNA of the CDR3: TGTGCCAGCAGTTTCACTGAAAGTGGGAGAAGAGCCAAAAACATTCAGTACTTC. Translating it yields CASSFTESGRRAKNIQYF.